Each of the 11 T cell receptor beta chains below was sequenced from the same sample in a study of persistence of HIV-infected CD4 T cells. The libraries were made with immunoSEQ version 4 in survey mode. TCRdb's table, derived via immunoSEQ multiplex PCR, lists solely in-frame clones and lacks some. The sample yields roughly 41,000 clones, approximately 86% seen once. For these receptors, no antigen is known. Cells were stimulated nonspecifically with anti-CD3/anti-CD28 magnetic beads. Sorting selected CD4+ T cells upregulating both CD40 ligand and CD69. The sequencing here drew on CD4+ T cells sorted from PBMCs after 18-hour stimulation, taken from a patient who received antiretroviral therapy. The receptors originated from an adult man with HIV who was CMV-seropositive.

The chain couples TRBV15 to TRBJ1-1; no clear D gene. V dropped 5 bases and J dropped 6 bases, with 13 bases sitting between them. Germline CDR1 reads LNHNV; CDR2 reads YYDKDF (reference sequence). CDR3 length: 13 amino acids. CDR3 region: CATSLSTGAEAFF. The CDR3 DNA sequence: TGTGCCACCAGCCTATCAACGGGCGCTGAAGCTTTCTTT.

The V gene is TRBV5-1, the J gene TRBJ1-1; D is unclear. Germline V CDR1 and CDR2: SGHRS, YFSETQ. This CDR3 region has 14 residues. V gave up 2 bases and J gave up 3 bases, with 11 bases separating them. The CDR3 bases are TGCGCCAGCAGCTTATCCTACGGGGACACTGAAGCTTTCTTT. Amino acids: CASSLSYGDTEAFF. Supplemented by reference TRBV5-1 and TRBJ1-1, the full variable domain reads KAGVTQTPRYLIKTRGQQVTLSCSPISGHRSVSWYQQTPGQGLQFLFEYFSETQRNKGNFPGRFSGRQFSNSRSEMNVSTLELGDSALYLCASSLSYGDTEAFFGQGTRLTVV.

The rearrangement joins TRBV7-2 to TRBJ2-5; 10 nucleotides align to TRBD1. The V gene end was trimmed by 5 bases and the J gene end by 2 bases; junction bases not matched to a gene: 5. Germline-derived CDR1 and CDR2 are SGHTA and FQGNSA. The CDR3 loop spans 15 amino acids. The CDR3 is CASSTRTGGQETQYF. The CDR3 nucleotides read TGTGCCAGCAGCACCCGGACAGGGGGGCAAGAGACCCAGTACTTC.

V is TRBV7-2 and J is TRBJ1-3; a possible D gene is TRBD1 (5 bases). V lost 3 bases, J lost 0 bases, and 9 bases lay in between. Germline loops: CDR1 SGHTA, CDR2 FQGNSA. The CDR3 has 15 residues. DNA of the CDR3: TGTGCCAGCAGCTTTGACGGGACCTCTGGAAACACCATATATTTT. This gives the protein CASSFDGTSGNTIYF.

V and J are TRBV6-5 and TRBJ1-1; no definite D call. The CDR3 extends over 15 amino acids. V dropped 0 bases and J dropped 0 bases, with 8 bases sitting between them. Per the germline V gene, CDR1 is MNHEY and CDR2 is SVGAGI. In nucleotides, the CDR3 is TGTGCCAGCAGTTACTCGCGAGACATGAACACTGAAGCTTTCTTT. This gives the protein CASSYSRDMNTEAFF.

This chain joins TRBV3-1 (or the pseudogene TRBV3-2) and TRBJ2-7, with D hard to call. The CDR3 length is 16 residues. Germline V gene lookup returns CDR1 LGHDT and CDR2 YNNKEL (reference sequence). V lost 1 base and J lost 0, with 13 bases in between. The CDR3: CASSQARVLGSYEQYF. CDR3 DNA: TGTGCCAGCAGCCAAGCTCGGGTCCTGGGCTCCTACGAGCAGTACTTC.

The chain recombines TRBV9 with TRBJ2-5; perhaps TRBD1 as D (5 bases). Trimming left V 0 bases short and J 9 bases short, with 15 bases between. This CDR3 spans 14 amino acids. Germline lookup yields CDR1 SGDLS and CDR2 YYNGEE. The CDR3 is CASSVDTGARAQYF. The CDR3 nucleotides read TGTGCCAGCAGCGTAGATACAGGAGCTAGGGCCCAGTACTTC. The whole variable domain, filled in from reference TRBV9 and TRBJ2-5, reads DSGVTQTPKHLITATGQRVTLRCSPRSGDLSVYWYQQSLDQGLQFLIQYYNGEERAKGNILERFSAQQFPDLHSELNLSSLELGDSALYFCASSVDTGARAQYFGPGTRLLVL.

CDR3: CASNTRAPNTGELFF. CDR3 coding DNA: TGTGCCTCCAACACTCGGGCCCCCAACACCGGGGAGCTGTTTTTT. The chain uses TRBV10-3 and TRBJ2-2, with D uncertain. Looked up from germline, CDR1 is ENHRY and CDR2 is SYGVKD. The CDR3 is made up of 15 amino acids. V lost 11 bases, J lost 2 bases, and 18 bases lay in between.

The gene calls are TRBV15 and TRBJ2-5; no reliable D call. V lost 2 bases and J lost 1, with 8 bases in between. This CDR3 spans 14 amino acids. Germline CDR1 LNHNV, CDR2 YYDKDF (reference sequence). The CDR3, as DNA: TGTGCCACCAGCAGATCCCGGACCCAAGAGACCCAGTACTTC. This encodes CATSRSRTQETQYF.

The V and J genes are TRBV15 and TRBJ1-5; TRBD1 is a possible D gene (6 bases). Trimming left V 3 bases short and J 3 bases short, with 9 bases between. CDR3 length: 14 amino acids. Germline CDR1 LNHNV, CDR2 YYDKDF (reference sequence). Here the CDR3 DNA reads TGTGCCACCAGCAGCGGACAGTTCAATCAGCCCCAGCATTTT. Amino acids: CATSSGQFNQPQHF.

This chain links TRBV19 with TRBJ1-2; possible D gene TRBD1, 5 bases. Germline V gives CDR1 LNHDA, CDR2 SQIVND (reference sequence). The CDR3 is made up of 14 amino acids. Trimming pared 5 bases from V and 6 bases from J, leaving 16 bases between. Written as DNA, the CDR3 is TGTGCCAGTAGTCCCAATCTGGGGCGGGATGGCTACACCTTC. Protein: CASSPNLGRDGYTF.